The source of this TCR beta chain is a study of beta chain features in type 1 diabetes. The study, taken as a whole, reports: Researchers report that Type 1 diabetes patients had moderately but significantly shorter TCRB CDR3s across all four CD4+ subsets. Unsettled here was the matter of whether HLA type influences TCRB rearrangement.

The isolated RNA, all of it, was reverse transcribed, so expressed TCRB transcripts were what got sequenced. Generated by immunoSEQ multiplex PCR, the TCRdb table keeps only in-frame clones and is missing some. The sample records around 340,000 clones, around a fifth being singletons. As regards this clone: Antigen: not known.

Between the trimmed V and J ends, which lost 3 bases and 3 bases, there was a span of 17 bases. Looked up from germline, CDR1 is MGHDK and CDR2 is SYGVNS. The CDR3 contains 16 residues. Sequencing input: naive CD4+ T cells from blood. V usage is TRBV25-1 and J usage is TRBJ1-1, with TRBD1 as a possible D gene (5 bases). The clonotype comes from a woman under 30 in good health. The CDR3 loop reads CASSDPRGRLDTEAFF. CDR3 DNA sequence: TGTGCCAGCAGTGATCCGCGGGGCAGACTAGACACTGAAGCTTTCTTT.